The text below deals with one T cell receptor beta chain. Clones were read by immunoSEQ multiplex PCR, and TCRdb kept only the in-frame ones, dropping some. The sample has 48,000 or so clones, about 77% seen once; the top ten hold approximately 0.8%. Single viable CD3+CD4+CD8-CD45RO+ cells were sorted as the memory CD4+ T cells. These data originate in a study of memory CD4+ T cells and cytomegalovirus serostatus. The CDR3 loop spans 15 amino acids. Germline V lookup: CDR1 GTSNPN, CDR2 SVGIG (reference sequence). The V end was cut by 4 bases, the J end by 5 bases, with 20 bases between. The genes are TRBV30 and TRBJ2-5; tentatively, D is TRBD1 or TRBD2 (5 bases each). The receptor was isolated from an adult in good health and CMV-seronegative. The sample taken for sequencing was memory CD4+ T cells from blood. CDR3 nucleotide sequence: TGTGCCTGGATCGGTCCGGGGCCAAACTGTGAGACCCAGTACTTC. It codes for CAWIGPGPNCETQYF.